A selection of T cell receptor beta chains follows, all from one sample in a study of T cells in Graves' hyperthyroidism and ophthalmopathy. TCRdb re-called the multiplex PCR reads through MiXCR, storing one row per CDR3 protein. The data contain around 300,000 distinct CDR3 sequences, 12% to 15% of them seen just once; the ten biggest clones take up 6.5% to 10%. Sequencing was carried out using blood. Source of these receptors: a woman aged 40 to 49 with Graves' hyperthyroidism. Each CDR3 is given with its conserved first and last residue. Each record gives: CDR3 DNA, CDR3 protein, D gene, J gene, V gene, clone size. D genes are given only for firm matches. Clone size is given for some rows only: seen once, a few or many times, or a class if the clone is expanded.

TGTGCCATCAGTGAAGTGGATCAGCCCCAGCATTTT CAISEVDQPQHF NA TRBJ1-5 TRBV10-3 NA
TGTGCCAGCACTCTCGGCTGGGCGACTAACTATGGCTACACCTTC CASTLGWATNYGYTF NA TRBJ1-2 TRBV6-1 many
TGTGCCAGCAGCTCAACGCGCGGAGCCAATGAGCAGTTCTTC CASSSTRGANEQFF NA TRBJ2-1 TRBV7-2 many
TGTGCCAGCACTCTCCGGGGGGGCAATCAGCCCCAGCATTTT CASTLRGGNQPQHF NA TRBJ1-5 TRBV27 many
TGTGCCAGCAGCCCGGGGACCTTTGGGACAGATACGCAGTATTTT CASSPGTFGTDTQYF NA TRBJ2-3 TRBV7-3 few
TGTGCCAGCAACCGTACGGACAGCCAGAATGAAAAACTGTTTTTT CASNRTDSQNEKLFF NA TRBJ1-4 TRBV6-2/TRBV6-3 many
TGTGCCAGCAGTTGGGACAGGGGAGGCACCGGGGAGCTGTTTTTT CASSWDRGGTGELFF TRBD1 TRBJ2-2 TRBV6-5 once
TGTGCCAGCAGTACAGACAGTCGCCAGCCCCAGCATTTT CASSTDSRQPQHF NA TRBJ1-5 TRBV28 many
TGTGCCAGTAGAAAGTCTAGCGGGAGGACAGATACGCAGTATTTT CASRKSSGRTDTQYF TRBD2 TRBJ2-3 TRBV19 many
TGTGCCAGCAGGGGTATAGGGGATGAGCAGTTCTTC CASRGIGDEQFF NA TRBJ2-1 TRBV12-3/TRBV12-4 many
TGTGCCAGCAGCGGAACTAGGGACGTTCGGGCCTCTGGAAACACCATATATTTT CASSGTRDVRASGNTIYF NA TRBJ1-3 TRBV7-9 NA
TGCGCCAGCAGCTTGAATCCGGGCCGAGCCTACGAGCAGTACTTC CASSLNPGRAYEQYF NA TRBJ2-7 TRBV5-1 NA
TGCAGTGCTAAAAACGACCCAGGGCCCACTGAAGCTTTCTTT CSAKNDPGPTEAFF NA TRBJ1-1 TRBV20-1 many
TGCAGCGTTGTTTTGTTAGCAGCTGAGACCCAGTACTTC CSVVLLAAETQYF NA TRBJ2-5 TRBV29-1 many
TGCAGCGTTGAAGAGACAGGGGGACCCTATGGCTACACCTTC CSVEETGGPYGYTF TRBD1 TRBJ1-2 TRBV29-1 NA
TGTGCCAGCAGCTTAGAAGTCGGGCGACGCTCCTACAATGAGCAGTTCTTC CASSLEVGRRSYNEQFF NA TRBJ2-1 TRBV7-2 many
TGTGCCAGCAGCTTGGGGAGCGGGAGAGGCGAGACCCAGTACTTC CASSLGSGRGETQYF TRBD2 TRBJ2-5 TRBV5-4 many
TGTGCCACCAGCATTAGACGCGGGGCTGAGCAGTTCTTC CATSIRRGAEQFF NA TRBJ2-1 TRBV15 NA
TGCAGTGCTAGAGAGACAAGCCCGTACCAAGAGACCCAGTACTTC CSARETSPYQETQYF NA TRBJ2-5 TRBV20-1 many
TGTGCCAGCAGCCCGGGACTAGCGGGCTCCTACAATGAGCAGTTCTTC CASSPGLAGSYNEQFF TRBD2 TRBJ2-1 TRBV11-1 many
TGTGCCAGCAGCCAGTCACGGCGAAGCTCCTACGAGCAGTACTTC CASSQSRRSSYEQYF NA TRBJ2-7 TRBV3-1 many
TGCAGCGTTGCTTGGGGTGAAAAACTGTTTTTT CSVAWGEKLFF NA TRBJ1-4 TRBV29-1 many
TGTGCCAGTAGTTTCTCCGGGACTAGCGGGAGCCTGATCTACGAGCAGTACTTC CASSFSGTSGSLIYEQYF TRBD2 TRBJ2-7 TRBV19 many
TGTGCCAGTAGTAACAGGGGGCAAGGCACTGAAGCTTTCTTT CASSNRGQGTEAFF TRBD1 TRBJ1-1 TRBV19 few
TGCGCCAGCAGCCCCGGGACAGGGGTGGGGGAGCAGTACTTC CASSPGTGVGEQYF TRBD1 TRBJ2-7 TRBV4-1 few
TGTGCCAGCAGCCACAGACTAGCAGACACCGGGGAGCTGTTTTTT CASSHRLADTGELFF TRBD2 TRBJ2-2 TRBV3-1 many
TGTGCCACCGCCGGGACCCTAGGAGGCACAGATACGCAGTATTTT CATAGTLGGTDTQYF NA TRBJ2-3 TRBV24-1 few
TGTGCCAGCAGCCAAATCGGGGGGCCCGACGAGCAGTACTTC CASSQIGGPDEQYF NA TRBJ2-7 TRBV14 NA
TGTGCCAGCAGCTTTAGCGGGAGGGCGGGGAGGAATGAGCAGTTCTTC CASSFSGRAGRNEQFF TRBD2 TRBJ2-1 TRBV7-2 few
TGTGCCAGCGGGGCAGTCATGAACACTGAAGCTTTCTTT CASGAVMNTEAFF NA TRBJ1-1 TRBV6-1 many
TGTGCCAGCAGTTACGTCCAGTGGGATAGGGAGACCCAGTACTTC CASSYVQWDRETQYF NA TRBJ2-5 TRBV6-6 many
TGTGCTAACCGATTGGAGGAAAAACTGTTTTTT CANRLEEKLFF NA TRBJ1-4 TRBV30 many
TGTGCCAGCCACACGTACCTAGGATCCTACTTC CASHTYLGSYF NA TRBJ2-5 TRBV2 many
TGTGCCAGCAGCGTAGGGACAAACTATAATTCACCCCTCCACTTT CASSVGTNYNSPLHF NA TRBJ1-6 TRBV9 many
TGCGCCAGCAGATCTGAACAGGGCCTTGCGGGGAACACTGAAGCTTTCTTT CASRSEQGLAGNTEAFF NA TRBJ1-1 TRBV5-1 many
TGTGCCAGCAGTTGGGACAGGGACTCGGCTCAGTACTTC CASSWDRDSAQYF TRBD1 TRBJ2-4 TRBV7-2 many
TGTGCCAGCAGCTTGACTAGCGATCAAAACATTCAGTACTTC CASSLTSDQNIQYF TRBD2 TRBJ2-4 TRBV5-5 many
TGTGCCAGCAGGGGACAAGCTAACTATGGCTACACCTTC CASRGQANYGYTF NA TRBJ1-2 TRBV2 many
TGTGCCAGCAGCGGACTAGCGGGAGGGCTTTACCTCTCTACGCAGTATTTT CASSGLAGGLYLSTQYF TRBD2 TRBJ2-3 TRBV28 many
TGTGCCAGCAGTTCAAACAACTATGGCTACACCTTC CASSSNNYGYTF NA TRBJ1-2 TRBV28 many
TGTGCCAGCAGTCCTAGCGCTTCGAACACCGGGGAGCTGTTTTTT CASSPSASNTGELFF NA TRBJ2-2 TRBV9 few
TGCGCCAGCAGCTTACTAGGGGGCGTAAATGAGCAGTTCTTC CASSLLGGVNEQFF TRBD1 TRBJ2-1 TRBV5-1 many
TGTGCCAGCAGCTTAGGGCTCCAAGATACGCAGTATTTT CASSLGLQDTQYF NA TRBJ2-3 TRBV7-9 many
TGTGCCAGCAGCTTAGGCCCGACAGGCGATGAGCAGTTCTTC CASSLGPTGDEQFF NA TRBJ2-1 TRBV11-2 many
TGTGCCAGCAGGCCGGGACAGGGGTCCGATACGCAGTATTTT CASRPGQGSDTQYF TRBD1 TRBJ2-3 TRBV11-2 many
TGTGCCAGTAGTACGCAGGGACTAGCGGGAACCAATGAGCAGTTCTTC CASSTQGLAGTNEQFF TRBD2 TRBJ2-1 TRBV19 few
TGTGCCTGGAGTGACAGCGGCTATAATTCACCCCTCCACTTT CAWSDSGYNSPLHF NA TRBJ1-6 TRBV30 NA
TGCGCCAGCACGCGGGGGCCCAACACCGGGGAGCTGTTTTTT CASTRGPNTGELFF NA TRBJ2-2 TRBV10-2 few
TGTGCCAGCAGCCAAGATATCCGCGGGTACGAGCAGTACTTC CASSQDIRGYEQYF NA TRBJ2-7 TRBV3-1 many
TGCGCCAGCAGCTCAAGACTAGCGGGGAGGACAGAGACCCAGTACTTC CASSSRLAGRTETQYF TRBD2 TRBJ2-5 TRBV5-1 NA
TGTGCCAGCAGCCCACTGGGGAACTACGATGAGCAGTTCTTC CASSPLGNYDEQFF NA TRBJ2-1 TRBV6-2/TRBV6-3 NA
TGTGCCAGTAGTAACCTCGGGACCGACGGAAGGGGAAAACTGTTTTTT CASSNLGTDGRGKLFF NA TRBJ1-4 TRBV19 many
TGTGCCAGCAGTTTATTGGGCTCCTGGAAGGCTAGCGGGCATGAGCAGTACTTC CASSLLGSWKASGHEQYF TRBD2 TRBJ2-7 TRBV28 NA
TGTGCCAGCAGCGTAGCCCCCTCGGATCTCTACGAGCAGTACTTC CASSVAPSDLYEQYF NA TRBJ2-7 TRBV9 few
TGTGCCAGCAGTTCCACCAGAGGAGGAAATGAGCAGTCCTTC CASSSTRGGNEQSF NA TRBJ2-1 TRBV28 many
TGTGCCAGCAGTTACTCTCAGGGGGCGCGAGGCTACACCTTC CASSYSQGARGYTF TRBD1 TRBJ1-2 TRBV6-5 many
TGTGCCACCAGCAGAGTTACGACAGGGAACACTGAAGCTTTCTTT CATSRVTTGNTEAFF NA TRBJ1-1 TRBV15 many
TGTGCCAGCAGCATAGAGGCAGCGGCCGATGAGCAGTTCTTC CASSIEAAADEQFF NA TRBJ2-1 TRBV7-2 NA
TGCAGCGTTGCTGAGACCACAGCTTTCTTT CSVAETTAFF NA TRBJ1-1 TRBV29-1 many
TGCAGTGGCAGTTTGGGGGGCAATCAGCCCCAGCATTTT CSGSLGGNQPQHF NA TRBJ1-5 TRBV20-1 many